Presented here are 28 T cell receptor beta chains from one specimen sequenced in a study of shared clonotypes between healthy human individuals. The repertoire was sequenced with immunoSEQ multiplex PCR; TCRdb's copy has only in-frame clones and lacks some. The sample has around 330,000 clones; approximately 74% are singletons. The sequenced sample was memory CD4+ T cells sorted from blood. Sample subset: CD45RA-negative fraction. The receptors were sampled from a man younger than 40 in good health.

The chain is built from TRBV25-1 and TRBJ1-1; the D is unclear. The V and J ends lost 5 bases and 1 base respectively, with 23 bases between them. CDR1 and CDR2 (germline): MGHDK, SYGVNS. CDR3 length equals 18 residues. CDR3 protein: CASSHFYPTFQGNTEAFF. DNA for the CDR3: TGTGCCAGCAGTCATTTTTACCCGACATTCCAAGGGAACACTGAAGCTTTCTTT.

The V and J genes are TRBV7-9 and TRBJ1-1; 8 positions match TRBD1. J lost 6 bases, V lost 5 bases, and 8 bases had no gene match. CDR1 is SEHNR, CDR2 FQNEAQ, per germline (reference sequence). The CDR3 consists of 14 residues. The CDR3: CASSADRGLAEAFF. In DNA form, the CDR3 reads TGTGCCAGCAGCGCCGACAGGGGATTGGCTGAAGCTTTCTTT.

On this clone: The identical CDR3 is also encoded by other nucleotide sequences in the sample. The chain recombines TRBV5-1 with TRBJ2-7; D gene ambiguous. The CDR3 extends over 12 amino acids. V dropped 2 bases and J dropped 4 bases, with 7 bases sitting between them. The germline CDR1 and CDR2 sequences are SGHRS and YFSETQ. This CDR3 is CASSLDLYEQYF. CDR3 in DNA: TGCGCCAGCAGCTTAGACCTATACGAGCAGTACTTC.

J is TRBJ2-4 and V is TRBV5-4; D is unclear. V lost 5 bases and J lost 5, with 17 bases in between. Per germline, CDR1 SGHNT and CDR2 YYREEE (reference sequence). The CDR3 has 15 amino acids. The CDR3: CASSPGVGLENIQYF. The CDR3 bases are TGTGCCAGCAGTCCTGGAGTCGGATTAGAAAACATTCAGTACTTC.

This clone was counted only a few times. V usage is TRBV9 and J usage is TRBJ2-3; no reliable D call. Germline lookup yields CDR1 SGDLS and CDR2 YYNGEE. The CDR3 consists of 13 residues. The V and J ends lost 0 bases and 3 bases respectively, with 5 bases between them. As DNA, the CDR3 is TGTGCCAGCAGCGTAGGCCAAACAGATACGCAGTATTTT. Residues: CASSVGQTDTQYF.

The chain is built from TRBV6-1 and TRBJ2-7, with D hard to call. CDR3 size: 14 residues. V shed 10 bases and J shed 0 bases, with 16 bases lying between them. The germline V gene encodes CDR1 MNHNS and CDR2 SASEGT. Here the CDR3 reads CAIKSSLASYEQYF. DNA of the CDR3: TGTGCCATAAAGTCGAGCCTTGCCTCCTACGAGCAGTACTTC.

A few counts support this clone. CDR3 bases: TGTGCCAGCAGCAGCTATATCTACAATGAGCAGTTCTTC. Residues: CASSSYIYNEQFF. The chain joins TRBV7-2 to TRBJ2-1; D call uncertain. The V gene lost 5 bases and the J gene lost 3 bases, with 8 bases spanning the gap. Germline assignment: CDR1 SGHTA and CDR2 FQGNSA. There are 13 residues in the CDR3.

This clone was counted ten times or more. V is TRBV5-1 and J is TRBJ2-7; 8 bases match TRBD2. Germline V CDR1 and CDR2: SGHRS, YFSETQ. The V gene end was trimmed by 0 bases and the J gene end by 7 bases; junction bases not matched to a gene: 9. The CDR3 extends over 15 amino acids. CDR3 amino acids: CASSLDGTSIQEQYF. As DNA, the CDR3 is TGCGCCAGCAGCTTGGATGGGACTAGTATCCAAGAGCAGTACTTC. The full variable domain, rest sourced from reference TRBV5-1 and TRBJ2-7, is KAGVTQTPRYLIKTRGQQVTLSCSPISGHRSVSWYQQTPGQGLQFLFEYFSETQRNKGNFPGRFSGRQFSNSRSEMNVSTLELGDSALYLCASSLDGTSIQEQYFGPGTRLTVT.

The rearrangement links TRBV21-1 to TRBJ1-5; whether TRBD1, the table's D call, matches the DNA was not checked. TRBV21-1 is noted as a pseudogene. CDR3 size: 19 residues. Written as DNA, the CDR3 is TGTGCCAGCAGCATCTCGACAGGGTCGCCGGGGTTTTGCTCTCAGCCCCAGCATTTT. Translated: CASSISTGSPGFCSQPQHF.

The rearrangement links TRBV5-1 to TRBJ2-5; D possibly corresponds to TRBD1 (5 bases). This CDR3 is 14 amino acids long. Trimming took off 2 bases at V and 1 base at J, with 9 bases between the two ends. From germline, CDR1 is SGHRS and CDR2 YFSETQ. Written as DNA, the CDR3 is TGCGCCAGCAGCTTTCAGGGAAGCCAAGAGACCCAGTACTTC. It specifies CASSFQGSQETQYF.

The genes are TRBV28 and TRBJ2-4; the D gene is possibly TRBD1 (6 bases). The germline CDR1 and CDR2 sequences are MDHEN and SYDVKM. The CDR3 runs 18 residues. Trimming left V 5 bases short and J 2 bases short, with 22 bases between. DNA of the CDR3: TGTGCCAGCAGTCCCCTTCACAGGGAACGAAGCCCCAAAAACATTCAGTACTTC. It specifies CASSPLHRERSPKNIQYF.

J is TRBJ1-2 and V is TRBV5-4; D is unresolved. Germline loops: CDR1 SGHNT, CDR2 YYREEE (reference sequence). The V end was cut by 0 bases, the J end by 2 bases, with 14 bases between. The CDR3 extends over 16 amino acids. This CDR3 is CASSLDPLHKNYGYTF. The CDR3 DNA sequence: TGTGCCAGCAGCTTGGATCCCCTCCACAAGAACTATGGCTACACCTTC.

In this sample, this clone turned up a few times. V usage is TRBV5-6 and J usage is TRBJ1-2; no reliable D call. With 4 bases removed from V and 2 bases from J, the gap between germline ends came to 12 bases. Germline V gene lookup returns CDR1 SGHDT and CDR2 YYEEEE. The CDR3 runs to 14 residues. In nucleotides, the CDR3 is TGTGCCAGCAGCCCACCTGCGGTGAACTATGGCTACACCTTC. Residues: CASSPPAVNYGYTF. The variable domain in full, completed from reference TRBV5-6 and TRBJ1-2, reads DAGVTQSPTHLIKTRGQQVTLRCSPKSGHDTVSWYQQALGQGPQFIFQYYEEEERQRGNFPDRFSGHQFPNYSSELNVNALLLGDSALYLCASSPPAVNYGYTFGSGTRLTVV.

The chain uses TRBV5-1 and TRBJ2-7, with 8 bases lining up with TRBD2. The CDR3 is 15 amino acids. Germline-derived CDR1 and CDR2 are SGHRS and YFSETQ. V dropped 6 bases and J dropped 6; count of bases not matched to a gene: 14. CDR3 in DNA: TGCGCCAGCAAGTCCGTCGGGAGGGCTTTGAGCGAGCAGTACTTC. It translates to CASKSVGRALSEQYF.

Worth noting for this clone: Other nucleotide sequences in the sample specify the same CDR3. V is TRBV29-1 and J is TRBJ1-1; the D is unclear. The CDR3 contains 10 residues. Germline V gene sequence: CDR1 SQVTM, CDR2 ANQGSEA. V was clipped by 5 bases and J by 2 bases, with 3 bases between them. CDR3 region: CSVQNTEAFF. The CDR3 bases are TGCAGCGTTCAAAACACTGAAGCTTTCTTT.

For this clone: This likely reflects a read error, since a far larger clone is one base away. Other DNA variants within this sample encode the same CDR3. The CDR3 protein is CASSPLGITKTGELFF. As DNA, the CDR3 is TGTGCCAGCAGTCCCCTCGGGATAACCAAGACCGGGGAGCTGTTTTTT. The J gene is TRBJ2-2, the V gene TRBV7-9, with a possible D match to TRBD2 (5 bases). CDR1 and CDR2 from the germline V gene are SEHNR and FQNEAQ (reference sequence). The CDR3 loop spans 16 amino acids. Trimming cost V 6 bases and J 5 bases, with 19 bases left between them.

The rearrangement links TRBV9 to TRBJ2-7; D is unresolved. The CDR3 runs to 13 residues. Germline assignment: CDR1 SGDLS and CDR2 YYNGEE. V was clipped by 3 bases and J by 6 bases, with 13 bases between them. The CDR3 sequence: CASSAVGGPEQYF. CDR3 nucleotides: TGTGCCAGCAGCGCAGTAGGTGGGCCCGAGCAGTACTTC.

V is TRBV5-4 and J is TRBJ1-3; D may be TRBD1 (5 bases). V lost 3 bases and J lost 0, with 13 bases in between. CDR1 is SGHNT and CDR2 is YYREEE in the germline V gene (reference sequence). The CDR3 is 16 amino acids. In nucleotides, the CDR3 is TGTGCCAGCAGCTCCCAGACAGCTAGCTCTGGAAACACCATATATTTT. This gives the protein CASSSQTASSGNTIYF.

V gene TRBV5-4 combines with J gene TRBJ2-7; D unclear. Germline V gene data show CDR1 as SGHNT and CDR2 as YYREEE (reference sequence). V lost 0 bases and J lost 5, with 12 bases in between. The CDR3 totals 14 residues. The CDR3 DNA is TGTGCCAGCAGCTTGGGTGGTCCGGTCAACGAGCAGTACTTC. Amino acids: CASSLGGPVNEQYF.

The J gene is TRBJ2-5, the V gene TRBV7-2, with 8 nucleotides matching TRBD1. CDR1 SGHTA and CDR2 FQGNSA come from the germline V gene. The ends lost 8 bases at V and 6 bases at J; junction bases unmatched: 8. The length of the CDR3 is 13 residues. CDR3 DNA sequence: TGTGCCAGCTCGGACAGGGTTGTAAAGACCCAGTACTTC. The encoded protein is CASSDRVVKTQYF.

In its sample, this clone was seen a few times. J is TRBJ1-5 and V is TRBV18, with D tentatively TRBD1 (5 bases). Per the germline V gene, CDR1 is KGHSH and CDR2 is LQKENI. V lost 3 bases to trimming and J lost 7 bases, with 10 bases between them. The CDR3 is made up of 13 amino acids. CDR3 DNA: TGTGCCAGCTCACCGAATGGGGGACAGCCCCAGCATTTT. It specifies CASSPNGGQPQHF.

The chain has TRBV20-1 and TRBJ2-2, with D unresolved. From germline, CDR1 is DFQATT and CDR2 SNEGSKA (reference sequence). The ends were cut back, 3 bases at V and 7 bases at J, with 6 bases in the middle. This CDR3 is 11 amino acids long. The DNA for the CDR3 is TGCAGTGCTAGGTTATTCGGGGAGCTGTTTTTT. Translating it yields CSARLFGELFF.

This chain links TRBV11-2 with TRBJ2-5; perhaps TRBD1 as D (6 bases). This CDR3 spans 15 amino acids. V was pared by 1 base and J by 3 bases, with 12 bases between. The germline V gene encodes CDR1 SGHAT and CDR2 FQNNGV. The CDR3 protein is CASSLAGDTEETQYF. The CDR3 DNA reads TGTGCCAGCAGCTTAGCCGGGGACACCGAAGAGACCCAGTACTTC.

This clone has a handful of counts. The chain joins TRBV7-2 to TRBJ2-5; D not certain. Between the trimmed V and J ends, which lost 5 bases and 3 bases, there was a span of 16 bases. The germline CDR1 and CDR2 sequences are SGHTA and FQGNSA. CDR3 length: 15 amino acids. The CDR3 region has the DNA TGTGCCAGCAGCCCCCAAATATCTGCAGAAGAGACCCAGTACTTC. This codes for CASSPQISAEETQYF.

J is TRBJ2-5 and V is TRBV29-1; 9 bases are shared with TRBD1. The CDR3 totals 14 residues. Trimming removed 5 bases from V and 5 bases from J; junction bases left unmatched: 9. The V gene's germline CDR1 is SQVTM and CDR2 ANQGSEA. CDR3 protein: CSVLVTGGLETQYF. The CDR3 DNA is TGCAGCGTTTTGGTAACAGGGGGCCTGGAGACCCAGTACTTC.

The V and J genes are TRBV2 and TRBJ2-1, with D perhaps matching TRBD1 (5 bases). This CDR3 is built from 12 residues. The ends were cut back, 2 bases at V and 6 bases at J, with 5 bases in the middle. Germline assignment: CDR1 SNHLY and CDR2 FYNNEI. In DNA form, the CDR3 reads TGTGCCAGCAGTGAAAGGGGCAATGAGCAGTTCTTC. Protein: CASSERGNEQFF.

The gene calls are TRBV2 and TRBJ1-2; no clear D gene. The ends were cut back, 4 bases at V and 2 bases at J, with 2 bases in the middle. The CDR3 loop spans 11 amino acids. The germline V gene has CDR1 SNHLY and CDR2 FYNNEI. CDR3 sequence reads: CASSGNYGYTF. DNA for the CDR3: TGTGCCAGCAGTGGGAACTATGGCTACACCTTC. Filled out from reference TRBV2 and TRBJ1-2, the complete variable domain reads EPEVTQTPSHQVTQMGQEVILRCVPISNHLYFYWYRQILGQKVEFLVSFYNNEISEKSEIFDDQFSVERPDGSNFTLKIRSTKLEDSAMYFCASSGNYGYTFGSGTRLTVV.

This clone was observed a handful of times. The chain couples TRBV10-2 to TRBJ1-5; 11 positions match TRBD1. Losses at the gene ends were 11 bases for V and 4 bases for J; bases not matched to a gene: 16. The CDR3 runs to 17 residues. CDR1 and CDR2 from the germline V gene are WSHSY and SAAADI. As DNA, the CDR3 is TGCGCCCGGAAGGAAACCCGGGACAGGGGGGGAAATCAGCCCCAGCATTTT. This gives the protein CARKETRDRGGNQPQHF.